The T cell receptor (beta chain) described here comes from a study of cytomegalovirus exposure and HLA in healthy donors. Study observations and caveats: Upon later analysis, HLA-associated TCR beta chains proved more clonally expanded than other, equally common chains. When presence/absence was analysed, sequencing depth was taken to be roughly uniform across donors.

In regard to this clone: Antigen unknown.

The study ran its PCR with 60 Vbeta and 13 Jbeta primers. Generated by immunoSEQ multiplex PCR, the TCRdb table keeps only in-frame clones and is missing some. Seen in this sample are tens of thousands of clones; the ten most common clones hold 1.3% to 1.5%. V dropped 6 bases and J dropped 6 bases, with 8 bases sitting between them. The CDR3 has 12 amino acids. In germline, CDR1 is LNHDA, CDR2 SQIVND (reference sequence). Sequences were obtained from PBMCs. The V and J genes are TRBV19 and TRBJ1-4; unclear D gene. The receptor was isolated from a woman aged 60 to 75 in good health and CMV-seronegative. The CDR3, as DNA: TGTGCCAGTAGGAGGGTGGATGAAAAACTGTTTTTT. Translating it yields CASRRVDEKLFF.